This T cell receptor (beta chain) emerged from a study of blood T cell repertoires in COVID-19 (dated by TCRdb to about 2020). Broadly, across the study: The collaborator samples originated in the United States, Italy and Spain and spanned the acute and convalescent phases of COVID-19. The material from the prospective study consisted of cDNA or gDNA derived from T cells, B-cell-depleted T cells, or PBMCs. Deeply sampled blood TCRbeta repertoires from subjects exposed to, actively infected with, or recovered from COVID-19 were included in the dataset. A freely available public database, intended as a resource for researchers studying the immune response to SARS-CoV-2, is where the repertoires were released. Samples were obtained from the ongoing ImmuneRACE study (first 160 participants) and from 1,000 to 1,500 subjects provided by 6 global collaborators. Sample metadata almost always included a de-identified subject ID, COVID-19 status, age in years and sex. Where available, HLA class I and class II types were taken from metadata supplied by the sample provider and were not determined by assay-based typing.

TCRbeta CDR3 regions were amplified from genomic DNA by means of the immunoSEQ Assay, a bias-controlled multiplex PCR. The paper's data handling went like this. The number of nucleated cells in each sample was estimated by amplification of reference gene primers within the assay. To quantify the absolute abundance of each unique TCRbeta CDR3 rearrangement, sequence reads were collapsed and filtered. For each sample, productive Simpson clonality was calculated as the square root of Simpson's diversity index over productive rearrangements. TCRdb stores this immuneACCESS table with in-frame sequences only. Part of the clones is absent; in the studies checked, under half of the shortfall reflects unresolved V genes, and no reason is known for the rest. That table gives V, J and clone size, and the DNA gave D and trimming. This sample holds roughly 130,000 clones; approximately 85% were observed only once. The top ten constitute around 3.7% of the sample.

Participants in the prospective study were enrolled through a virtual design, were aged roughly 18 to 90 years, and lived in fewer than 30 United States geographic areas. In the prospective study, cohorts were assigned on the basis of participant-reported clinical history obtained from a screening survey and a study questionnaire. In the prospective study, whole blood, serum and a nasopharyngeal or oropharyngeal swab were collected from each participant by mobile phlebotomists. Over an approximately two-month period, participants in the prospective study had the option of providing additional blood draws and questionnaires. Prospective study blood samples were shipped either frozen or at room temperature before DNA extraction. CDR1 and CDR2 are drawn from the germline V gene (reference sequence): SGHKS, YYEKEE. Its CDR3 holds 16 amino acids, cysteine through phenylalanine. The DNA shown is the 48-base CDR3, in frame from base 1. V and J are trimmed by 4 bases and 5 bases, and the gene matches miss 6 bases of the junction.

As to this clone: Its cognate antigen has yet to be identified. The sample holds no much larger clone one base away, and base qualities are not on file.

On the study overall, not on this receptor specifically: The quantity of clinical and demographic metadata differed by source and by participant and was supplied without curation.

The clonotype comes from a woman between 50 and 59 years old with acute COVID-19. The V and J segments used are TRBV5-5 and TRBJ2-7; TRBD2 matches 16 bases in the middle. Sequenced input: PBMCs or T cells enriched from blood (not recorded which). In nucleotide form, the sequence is TGTGCCAGCAGCAAGGGACTAGCGGGAGGGCTCGACGAGCAGTACTTC. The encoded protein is CASSKGLAGGLDEQYF.